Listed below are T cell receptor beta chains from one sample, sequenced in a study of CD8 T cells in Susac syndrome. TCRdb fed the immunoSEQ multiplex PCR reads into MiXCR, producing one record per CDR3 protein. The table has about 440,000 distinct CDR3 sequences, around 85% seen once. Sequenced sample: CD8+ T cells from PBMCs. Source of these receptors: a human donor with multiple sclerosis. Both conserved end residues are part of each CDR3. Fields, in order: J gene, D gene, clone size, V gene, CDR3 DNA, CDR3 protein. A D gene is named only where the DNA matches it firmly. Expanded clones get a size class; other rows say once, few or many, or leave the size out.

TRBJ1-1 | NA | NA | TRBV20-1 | TGCAGTGCTAGAGAGCCAGGGCCTGACACTGAAGCTTTCTTT | CSAREPGPDTEAFF
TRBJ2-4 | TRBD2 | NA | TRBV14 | TGTGCCAGCAGCCAAACTAGCGGGAGGGCCAAAAACATTCAGTACTTC | CASSQTSGRAKNIQYF
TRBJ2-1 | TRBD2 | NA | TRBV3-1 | TGTGCCAGCAGCGTTCGGACTAGCGGGGGAGGGGAGCAGTTCTTC | CASSVRTSGGGEQFF
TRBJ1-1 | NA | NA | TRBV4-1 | TGCGCCACCAAAAAGGGCACTGAAGCTTTCTTT | CATKKGTEAFF
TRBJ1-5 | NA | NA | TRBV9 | TGTGCCAGCAGCGTCGACAGTAGCAATCAGCCCCAGCATTTT | CASSVDSSNQPQHF
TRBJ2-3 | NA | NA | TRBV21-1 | TGTGCCAGCAGCAAAAATGCGCCCTCAGGGGGATTTGATACGCAGTATTTT | CASSKNAPSGGFDTQYF
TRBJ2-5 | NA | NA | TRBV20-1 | TGCAGTGCTAGTGGCTACCTACAGGGCTTCCAAGAGACCCAGTACTTC | CSASGYLQGFQETQYF
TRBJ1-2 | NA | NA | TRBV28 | TGTGCCAGCAGTTCCTCGACCACATACTATGGCTACACCTTC | CASSSSTTYYGYTF
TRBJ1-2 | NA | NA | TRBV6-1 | TGTGCCAGCAGTGAACCGGGGGATGGCTACACCTTC | CASSEPGDGYTF
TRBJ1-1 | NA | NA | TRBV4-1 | TGCGCCAGCAGCCCTTTGTTCGGAGGGAACACTGAAGCTTTCTTT | CASSPLFGGNTEAFF
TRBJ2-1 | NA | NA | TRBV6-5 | TGTGCCAGCAGTTACTCGGGGACCGATGCTTCCGTTTATGAGCAGTTCTTC | CASSYSGTDASVYEQFF
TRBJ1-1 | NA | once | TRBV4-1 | TGCGCCAGCAGCCAGACGGCGGACTGGGGATACACTGAAGCTTTCTTT | CASSQTADWGYTEAFF
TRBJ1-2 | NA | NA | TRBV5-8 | TGTGCCAGCAGCTTGTTTGAAGGGCCTAACTATGGCTACACCTTC | CASSLFEGPNYGYTF
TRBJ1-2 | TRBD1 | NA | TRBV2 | TGTGCCAGCTCGCCTCGGGACAGGGCTTACTATGGCTACACCTTC | CASSPRDRAYYGYTF
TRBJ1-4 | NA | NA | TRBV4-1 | TGCGCCAGCAGCCAATCATCAGGGCAAGGTGAAAAACTGTTTTTT | CASSQSSGQGEKLFF
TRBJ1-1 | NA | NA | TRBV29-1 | TGCAGCGTTCTGGGGGAGGGAGGCACTGAAGCTTTCTTT | CSVLGEGGTEAFF
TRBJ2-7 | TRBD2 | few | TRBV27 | TGTGCCAGCAGTCCGGGACTAGGATCCTACGAGCAGTACTTC | CASSPGLGSYEQYF
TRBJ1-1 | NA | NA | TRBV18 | TGTGCCAGCTCCCCAGGGAACAAGGAGAACACTGAAGCTTTCTTT | CASSPGNKENTEAFF
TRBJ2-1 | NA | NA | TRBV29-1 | TGCAGCGCCGACAGGGGAGGGGATGAGCAGTTCTTC | CSADRGGDEQFF
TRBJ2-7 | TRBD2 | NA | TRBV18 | TGTGCCAGCTCACCTACGACTAGCGGGAATCCCTACGAGCAGTACTTC | CASSPTTSGNPYEQYF
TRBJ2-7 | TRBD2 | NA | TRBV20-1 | TGCAGTGCTCCTATTAGCACTAGCGGGTACGAGCAGTACTTC | CSAPISTSGYEQYF
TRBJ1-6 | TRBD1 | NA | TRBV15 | TGTGCCACCAGCGAAGACAGGGCAGATAATTCACCCCTCCACTTT | CATSEDRADNSPLHF
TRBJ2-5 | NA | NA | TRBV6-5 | TGTGCCAGCAGTTACGACAGCTTATCCGGTGAGACCCAGTACTTC | CASSYDSLSGETQYF
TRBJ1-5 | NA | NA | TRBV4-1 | TGCGCCAGCAGCCAAGATTTGGGAATTCAGCCCCAGCATTTT | CASSQDLGIQPQHF
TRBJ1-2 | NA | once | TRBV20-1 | TGCAGTGCCGGGCGGGGGGTGATTCGCAACTATGGCTACACCTTC | CSAGRGVIRNYGYTF
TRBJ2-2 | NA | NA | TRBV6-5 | TGTGCCAGCAGTTACTCGGTTAGCACCACCGGGGAGCTGTTTTTT | CASSYSVSTTGELFF
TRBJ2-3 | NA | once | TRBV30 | TGTGCCACTACCCGGGACACTAGCACAGATACGCAGTATTTT | CATTRDTSTDTQYF
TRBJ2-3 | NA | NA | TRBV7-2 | TGTGCCAGCAGCCCGTGGGGGGGGGCTAGCACAGATACGCAGTATTTT | CASSPWGGASTDTQYF
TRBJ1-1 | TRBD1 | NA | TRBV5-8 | TGTGCCAGCAGCTTCCCGGGACAGGGGTTTGACACTGAAGCTTTCTTT | CASSFPGQGFDTEAFF
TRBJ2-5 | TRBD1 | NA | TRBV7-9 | TGTGCCAGCAGCTTACTGACAGGGGCGATAGGTGAGACCCAGTACTTC | CASSLLTGAIGETQYF
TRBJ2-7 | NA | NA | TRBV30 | TGTGCATCCCAAGGGGGCTACGAGCAGTACTTC | CASQGGYEQYF
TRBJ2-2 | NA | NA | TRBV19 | TGTGCCAGTAGTACCGACATGTTCGGCACCGGGGAGCTGTTTTTT | CASSTDMFGTGELFF
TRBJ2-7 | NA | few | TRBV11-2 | TGTGCCAGCAGCTTCGATGGACTCGAGCAGTACTTC | CASSFDGLEQYF